One and the same sample provided the 24 T cell receptor beta chains below, sequenced in a study of T cell responses to AZD1222 COVID-19 vaccine. Measured with immunoSEQ multiplex PCR; TCRdb has only the in-frame clones, and not every one. The profile shows roughly 180,000 clones, over 80% of them singletons. The material sequenced was peripheral blood, taken on day 0 of AZD1222 vaccination. Every receptor here comes from an adult in good health.

The rearrangement uses TRBV7-2 and TRBJ2-7; D gene unclear. This CDR3 is 14 amino acids long. V shed 3 bases and J shed 2 bases, with 11 bases lying between them. CDR1 is SGHTA, CDR2 FQGNSA, per germline. The CDR3 region has the DNA TGTGCCAGCAGCTTGAACGCGCTTACCTACGAGCAGTACTTC. This codes for CASSLNALTYEQYF.

In its sample, this clone was seen once. This chain connects TRBV19 to TRBJ1-4, with TRBD1 matching over 7 bases. With V trimmed by 6 bases and J by 5 bases, 6 bases remained unmatched. The CDR3 is made up of 14 amino acids. Per the germline V gene, CDR1 is LNHDA and CDR2 is SQIVND (reference sequence). The CDR3 sequence is CASSRQGPNEKLFF. CDR3 DNA sequence: TGTGCCAGTAGCCGACAGGGTCCCAATGAAAAACTGTTTTTT.

The chain has TRBV6-2 or TRBV6-3 and TRBJ2-7; D may be TRBD1 or TRBD2 (5 bases each). Germline V lookup: CDR1 MNHEY, CDR2 SVGEGT. The CDR3 covers 14 residues. V lost 2 bases, J lost 1 base, and 9 bases lay in between. The CDR3 DNA is TGTGCCAGCAGTTACCTGGGACGGTCCTACGAGCAGTACTTC. Residues: CASSYLGRSYEQYF.

The rearrangement uses TRBV6-5 and TRBJ2-7; D may be TRBD1 (6 bases). Looked up from germline, CDR1 is MNHEY and CDR2 is SVGAGI. Trimming stripped 3 bases from V and 0 bases from J, with 15 bases between. The CDR3 spans 16 residues. This CDR3 is CASSYGGQIISYEQYF. In nucleotides, the CDR3 is TGTGCCAGCAGTTATGGGGGACAAATCATCTCCTACGAGCAGTACTTC.

The chain is built from TRBV30 and TRBJ2-6; maybe TRBD1 (5 bases). V was trimmed by 4 bases and J by 4 bases, leaving 11 bases between them. The V gene's germline CDR1 is GTSNPN and CDR2 SVGIG (reference sequence). The CDR3 consists of 14 residues. CDR3 nucleotides: TGTGCCTGGATCAGGGTCCCCGGGGCCAACGTCCTGACTTTC. Encoded protein: CAWIRVPGANVLTF.

The CDR3 DNA sequence: TGTGCCAGCAGCTTATCGTCAACTAATGAAAAACTGTTTTTT. It translates to CASSLSSTNEKLFF. The V gene is TRBV7-9, the J gene TRBJ1-4; D is uncertain. Germline CDR1 is SEHNR and CDR2 is FQNEAQ (reference sequence). The length of the CDR3 is 14 residues. V was trimmed by 2 bases and J by 0 bases, leaving 4 bases between them.

This clone was detected once. The chain employs TRBV29-1 and TRBJ1-5; D is uncertain. Germline-derived CDR1 and CDR2 are SQVTM and ANQGSEA. Trimming took off 5 bases at V and 5 bases at J, with 10 bases between the two ends. This CDR3 spans 12 amino acids. The chain's CDR3 is CSVQYVDQPQHF. DNA for the CDR3: TGCAGCGTTCAGTATGTCGATCAGCCCCAGCATTTT.

This rearrangement joins TRBV28 to TRBJ1-3; tentative D call: TRBD1 (6 bases). The ends were cut back, 9 bases at V and 4 bases at J, with 19 bases in the middle. Germline values: CDR1 MDHEN, CDR2 SYDVKM. The CDR3 is 15 residues long. The CDR3 region has the DNA TGTGCCAGTCAGAACCTTCGGGACAAGGGAAACACCATATATTTT. Its translation: CASQNLRDKGNTIYF.

This sequence joins TRBV7-2 and TRBJ1-1; 12 bases are shared with TRBD1. Germline values: CDR1 SGHTA, CDR2 FQGNSA. V shed 5 bases, J shed 5 bases, and the junction held 9 bases outside the gene matches. The CDR3 spans 16 residues. CDR3 region: CASSLPGQGARTEAFF. The CDR3 nucleotides are TGTGCCAGCAGCCTCCCGGGACAGGGGGCGAGGACTGAAGCTTTCTTT.

The rearrangement links TRBV14 to TRBJ1-2; unclear D gene. The germline V and J ends were trimmed by 1 base and 2 bases, with 14 bases remaining between them. Germline lookup yields CDR1 SGHDN and CDR2 FVKESK. The CDR3 consists of 16 residues. The CDR3 coding sequence is TGTGCCAGCAGCCAAGTACCCCGGGAACCCAACTATGGCTACACCTTC. As protein: CASSQVPREPNYGYTF.

The chain has TRBV6-1 and TRBJ1-2; the D gene is possibly TRBD1 (5 bases). CDR1 MNHNS and CDR2 SASEGT come from the germline V gene. Trimming took off 2 bases at V and 4 bases at J, with 11 bases between the two ends. The length of the CDR3 is 14 residues. This CDR3 is CASSEWQGGYGYTF. DNA of the CDR3: TGTGCCAGCAGTGAATGGCAGGGAGGCTATGGCTACACCTTC.

The chain uses TRBV9 and TRBJ2-7; no reliable D call. Trimming shortened V by 4 bases and J by 2 bases, and 16 bases separated the two germline ends. The germline V gene encodes CDR1 SGDLS and CDR2 YYNGEE. This CDR3 is 15 amino acids long. In DNA form, the CDR3 reads TGTGCCAGCAGCCCTCGCCGGACCCAGGCCTACGAGCAGTACTTC. Its translation: CASSPRRTQAYEQYF.

The chain links TRBV7-2 to TRBJ2-5, with TRBD1 identical over 8 bases. The germline V gene has CDR1 SGHTA and CDR2 FQGNSA. Losses at the gene ends were 4 bases for V and 3 bases for J; bases not matched to a gene: 4. This CDR3 spans 14 amino acids. For the CDR3, the DNA is TGTGCCAGCAGCTGGACAGGGCTTGAAGAGACCCAGTACTTC. This codes for CASSWTGLEETQYF.

The V gene is TRBV6-2 or TRBV6-3, the J gene TRBJ2-2; 7 bases match TRBD1. Germline CDR1 is MNHEY and CDR2 is SVGEGT. With 2 bases clipped from V and 1 base from J, the junction kept 7 bases outside the gene matches. The CDR3 has 17 amino acids. CDR3 protein: CASSYEAGGVNTGELFF. The DNA of the CDR3 is TGTGCCAGCAGTTACGAGGCAGGGGGTGTGAACACCGGGGAGCTGTTTTTT.

This clone showed up just once. The chain recombines TRBV5-6 with TRBJ2-5; D possibly corresponds to TRBD1 (6 bases). Trimming stripped 2 bases from V and 5 bases from J, with 13 bases between. Germline lookup yields CDR1 SGHDT and CDR2 YYEEEE. This CDR3 comprises 14 residues. The CDR3 sequence is CASSFMAGAETQYF. The CDR3 nucleotides read TGTGCCAGCAGCTTCATGGCAGGGGCGGAGACCCAGTACTTC.

The J gene is TRBJ2-1, the V gene TRBV9; D uncertain. Trimming cost V 3 bases and J 5 bases, with 12 bases left between them. This CDR3 is 14 amino acids long. Germline V lookup: CDR1 SGDLS, CDR2 YYNGEE. DNA for the CDR3: TGTGCCAGCAGCGGACGCCTTGGTCACAATGAGCAGTTCTTC. Protein product: CASSGRLGHNEQFF. The full variable domain, in which reference TRBV9 and TRBJ2-1 provide the parts outside the CDR3, is DSGVTQTPKHLITATGQRVTLRCSPRSGDLSVYWYQQSLDQGLQFLIQYYNGEERAKGNILERFSAQQFPDLHSELNLSSLELGDSALYFCASSGRLGHNEQFFGPGTRLTVL.

The chain carries TRBV14 and TRBJ1-1; 8 positions match TRBD1. This CDR3 contains 15 residues. Trimming cost V 4 bases and J 3 bases; bases outside gene matches: 7. Germline V CDR1 and CDR2: SGHDN, FVKESK. The CDR3 DNA sequence: TGTGCCAGCAGCCTATACAGGGGGTGGGACACTGAAGCTTTCTTT. Translating it yields CASSLYRGWDTEAFF.

The chain links TRBV27 to TRBJ2-1; D perhaps matches TRBD2 (6 bases). Trimming stripped 4 bases from V and 8 bases from J, with 9 bases between. Germline V gene data show CDR1 as MNHEY and CDR2 as SMNVEV (reference sequence). The CDR3 covers 12 residues. CDR3 amino acids: CASSYGGHEQFF. The CDR3 DNA is TGTGCCAGCAGTTACGGGGGTCATGAGCAGTTCTTC.

The V call is TRBV6-5, the J call TRBJ1-4; tentatively, D is TRBD1 (6 bases). The length of the CDR3 is 16 residues. Trimming stripped 2 bases from V and 0 bases from J, with 10 bases between. Germline lookup yields CDR1 MNHEY and CDR2 SVGAGI. CDR3 in amino acids: CASSYSAGATNEKLFF. The CDR3 nucleotides read TGTGCCAGCAGTTACAGTGCAGGGGCAACTAATGAAAAACTGTTTTTT.

The J gene is TRBJ1-1, the V gene TRBV28; D gene unclear. Germline values: CDR1 MDHEN, CDR2 SYDVKM. The CDR3 has 15 residues. The germline V and J ends were trimmed by 6 bases and 6 bases, with 20 bases remaining between them. CDR3 DNA sequence: TGTGCCAGCAGCCCCCATGAAGGGAGAGGGCCTGAAGCTTTCTTT. It encodes CASSPHEGRGPEAFF. Filled out from reference TRBV28 and TRBJ1-1, the complete variable domain reads DVKVTQSSRYLVKRTGEKVFLECVQDMDHENMFWYRQDPGLGLRLIYFSYDVKMKEKGDIPEGYSVSREKKERFSLILESASTNQTSMYLCASSPHEGRGPEAFFGQGTRLTVV.

Only one count was recorded for this clone. The chain recombines TRBV6-5 with TRBJ1-1, with a tentative D call TRBD1 (5 bases). Trimming left V 9 bases short and J 4 bases short, with 12 bases between. Germline CDR1 MNHEY, CDR2 SVGAGI. The CDR3 runs to 12 residues. The CDR3 DNA reads as TGTGCCAGTTCAGGGTCGAGCACTGAAGCTTTCTTT. The encoded protein is CASSGSSTEAFF.

This clone was detected once. V usage is TRBV5-5 and J usage is TRBJ1-4, with 9 bases identical to TRBD1. V shed 5 bases, J shed 7 bases, and the junction held 9 bases outside the gene matches. The CDR3 is 15 residues long. Germline assignment: CDR1 SGHKS and CDR2 YYEKEE (reference sequence). In nucleotides, the CDR3 is TGTGCCAGCAGTTCCCGGGACAGGGAAAGTGAAAAACTGTTTTTT. Translating it yields CASSSRDRESEKLFF.

The chain recombines TRBV4-3 with TRBJ2-7; 9 positions agree with TRBD2. Germline assignment: CDR1 LGHNA and CDR2 YSLEER. The junction had 3 bases not matched to a gene; V was cut back by 1 base and J by 2 bases. The CDR3 sequence is 15 residues long. This chain's CDR3 is CASSQVLAGAYEQYF. Here the CDR3 DNA reads TGCGCCAGCAGCCAAGTGTTAGCGGGGGCCTACGAGCAGTACTTC.

J is TRBJ1-2 and V is TRBV7-2, with 9 nucleotides matching TRBD1. CDR1 is SGHTA, CDR2 FQGNSA, per germline. Losses at the gene ends were 5 bases for V and 4 bases for J; bases not matched to a gene: 11. The CDR3 extends over 16 amino acids. The DNA for the CDR3 is TGTGCCAGCAGCCGCGAGGGGACGGGACAGGGCTATGGCTACACCTTC. Translated, it gives CASSREGTGQGYGYTF. The full variable domain, completed using reference TRBV7-2 and TRBJ1-2, is GAGVSQSPSNKVTEKGKDVELRCDPISGHTALYWYRQSLGQGLEFLIYFQGNSAPDKSGLPSDRFSAERTGGSVSTLTIQRTQQEDSAVYLCASSREGTGQGYGYTFGSGTRLTVV.